This T cell receptor beta chain was retrieved from a study of blood T cells in healthy people across ages. A few counts support this clonotype. As yet, its antigen is unknown. A read error may account for a junction end that differs from germline. A sample-barcoded 5' primer and a J-beta primer mix were used in a second PCR of roughly 7 to 11 cycles. TCRdb analysed the 5' RACE reads with MiXCR anew, one entry per CDR3 protein. The top ten hold approximately 0.71% of the sample, which has 1 million or so distinct CDR3 sequences, about 23% seen once. Study-wide points: When set beside aged donors, long-lived donors presented more naive CD4+ cells and higher diversity.

The data also belong to a second study, concerning T cells of mothers and their children. Per that paper: A few healthy Caucasian mothers served as donors, and their six children did as well. Per 15 ul, 1.5 ug of RNA was used, with all extracted RNA going into cDNA synthesis.

The source of this sequence is a girl aged 2 to 10 in good health. The sample consisted of blood.

The CDR3 loop is CACSFGETNEKLFF. The CDR3 region has the DNA TGTGCCTGCAGTTTTGGAGAGACTAATGAAAAACTGTTTTTT. The rearrangement links TRBV12-3 or TRBV12-4 to TRBJ1-4; D is unresolved. CDR3 length: 14 amino acids.